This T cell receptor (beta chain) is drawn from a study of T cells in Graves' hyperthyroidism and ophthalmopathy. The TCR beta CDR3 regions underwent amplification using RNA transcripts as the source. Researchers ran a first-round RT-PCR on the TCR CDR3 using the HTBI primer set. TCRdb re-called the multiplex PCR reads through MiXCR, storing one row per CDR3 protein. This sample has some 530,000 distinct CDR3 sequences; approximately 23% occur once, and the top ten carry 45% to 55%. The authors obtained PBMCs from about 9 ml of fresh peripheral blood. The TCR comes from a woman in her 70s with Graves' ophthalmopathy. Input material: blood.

The CDR3 sequence: CSVAQGAYEQYF. In DNA form, the CDR3 reads TGCAGCGTTGCACAGGGAGCCTACGAGCAGTACTTC. The V and J genes are TRBV29-1 and TRBJ2-7, with D perhaps TRBD1 (6 bases). The germline gives CDR1 SQVTM, CDR2 ANQGSEA. CDR3 size: 12 residues. V was cut by 4 bases and J by 2 bases, with 9 bases left in between.